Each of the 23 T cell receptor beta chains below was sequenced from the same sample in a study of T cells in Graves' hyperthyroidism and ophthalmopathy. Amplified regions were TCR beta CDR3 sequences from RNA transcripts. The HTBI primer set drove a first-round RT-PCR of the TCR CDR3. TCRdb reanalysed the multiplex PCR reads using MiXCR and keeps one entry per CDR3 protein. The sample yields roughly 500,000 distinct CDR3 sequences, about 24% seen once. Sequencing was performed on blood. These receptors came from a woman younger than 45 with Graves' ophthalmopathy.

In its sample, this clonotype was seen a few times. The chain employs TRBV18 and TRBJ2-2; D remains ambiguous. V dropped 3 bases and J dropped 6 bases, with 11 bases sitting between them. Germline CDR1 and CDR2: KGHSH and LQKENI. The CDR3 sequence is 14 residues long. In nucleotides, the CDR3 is TGTGCCAGCTCACCTCCTCTAAGGCCCGGGGAGCTGTTTTTT. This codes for CASSPPLRPGELFF.

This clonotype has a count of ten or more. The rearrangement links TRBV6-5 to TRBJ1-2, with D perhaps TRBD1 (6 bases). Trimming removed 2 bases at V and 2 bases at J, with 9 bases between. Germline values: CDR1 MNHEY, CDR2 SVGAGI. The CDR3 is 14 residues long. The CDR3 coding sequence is TGTGCCAGCAGTTACGGGGGGCACAACTATGGCTACACCTTC. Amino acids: CASSYGGHNYGYTF.

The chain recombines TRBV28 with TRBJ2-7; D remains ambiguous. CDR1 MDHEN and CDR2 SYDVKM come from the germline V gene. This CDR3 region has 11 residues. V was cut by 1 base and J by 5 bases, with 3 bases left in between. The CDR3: CASSLFHEQYF. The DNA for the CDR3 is TGTGCCAGCAGTTTATTTCACGAGCAGTACTTC.

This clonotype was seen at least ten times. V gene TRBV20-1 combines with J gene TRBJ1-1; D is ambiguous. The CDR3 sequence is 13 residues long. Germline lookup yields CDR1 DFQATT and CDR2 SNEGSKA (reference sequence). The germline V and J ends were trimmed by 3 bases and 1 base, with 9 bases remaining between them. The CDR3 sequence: CSASLQANTEAFF. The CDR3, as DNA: TGCAGTGCTAGTCTGCAAGCGAACACTGAAGCTTTCTTT.

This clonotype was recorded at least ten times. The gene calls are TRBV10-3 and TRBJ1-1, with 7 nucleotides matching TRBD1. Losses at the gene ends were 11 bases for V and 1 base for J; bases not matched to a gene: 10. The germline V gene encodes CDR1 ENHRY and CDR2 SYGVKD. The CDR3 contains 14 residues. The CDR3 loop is CAANQRQGNTEAFF. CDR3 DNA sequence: TGTGCCGCGAACCAGCGACAGGGGAACACTGAAGCTTTCTTT.

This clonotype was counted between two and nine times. The CDR3 region is CSVGGLAGATNTGELFF. CDR3 bases: TGCAGCGTTGGCGGACTAGCGGGGGCCACGAACACCGGGGAGCTGTTTTTT. The chain links TRBV29-1 to TRBJ2-2; 13 nucleotides line up with TRBD2. Germline V gene lookup returns CDR1 SQVTM and CDR2 ANQGSEA. V was pared by 4 bases and J by 0 bases, with 5 bases of the junction left unmatched. The CDR3 runs 17 residues.

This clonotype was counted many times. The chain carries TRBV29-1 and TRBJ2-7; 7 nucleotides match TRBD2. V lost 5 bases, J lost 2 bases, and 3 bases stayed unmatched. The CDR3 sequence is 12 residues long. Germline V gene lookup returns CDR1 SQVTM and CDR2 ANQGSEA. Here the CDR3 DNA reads TGCAGCGTTTCGGGGGGTGCCTACGAGCAGTACTTC. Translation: CSVSGGAYEQYF.

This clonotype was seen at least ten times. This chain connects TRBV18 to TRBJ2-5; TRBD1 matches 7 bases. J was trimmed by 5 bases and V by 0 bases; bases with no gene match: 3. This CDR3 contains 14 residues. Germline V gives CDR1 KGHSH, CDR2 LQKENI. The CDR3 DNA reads TGTGCCAGCTCACCACCAGGGGGCTCGGAGACCCAGTACTTC. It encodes CASSPPGGSETQYF.

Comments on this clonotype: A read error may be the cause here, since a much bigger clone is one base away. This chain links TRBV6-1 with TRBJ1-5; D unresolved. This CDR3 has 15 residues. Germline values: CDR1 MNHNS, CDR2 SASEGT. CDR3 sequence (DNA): TGTGCCAGCAGTGAAGGCCAAAAGAGCAATCAGTCCCAGCATTTT. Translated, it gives CASSEGQKSNQSQHF.

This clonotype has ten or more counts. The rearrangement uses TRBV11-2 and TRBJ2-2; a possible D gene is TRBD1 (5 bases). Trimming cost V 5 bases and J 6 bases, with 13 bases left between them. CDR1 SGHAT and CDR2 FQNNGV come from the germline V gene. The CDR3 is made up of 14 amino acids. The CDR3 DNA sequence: TGTGCCAGCAGCCCTGACAGTGTCCCCGGGGAGCTGTTTTTT. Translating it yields CASSPDSVPGELFF.

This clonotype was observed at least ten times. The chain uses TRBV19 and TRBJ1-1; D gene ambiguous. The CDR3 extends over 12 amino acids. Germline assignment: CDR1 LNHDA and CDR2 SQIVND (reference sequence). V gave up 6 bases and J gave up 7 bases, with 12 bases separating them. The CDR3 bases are TGTGCCAGTAGATCAGGCATATTTGAAGCTTTCTTT. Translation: CASRSGIFEAFF. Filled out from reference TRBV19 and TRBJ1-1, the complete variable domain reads DGGITQSPKYLFRKEGQNVTLSCEQNLNHDAMYWYRQDPGQGLRLIYYSQIVNDFQKGDIAEGYSVSREKKESFPLTVTSAQKNPTAFYLCASRSGIFEAFFGQGTRLTVV.

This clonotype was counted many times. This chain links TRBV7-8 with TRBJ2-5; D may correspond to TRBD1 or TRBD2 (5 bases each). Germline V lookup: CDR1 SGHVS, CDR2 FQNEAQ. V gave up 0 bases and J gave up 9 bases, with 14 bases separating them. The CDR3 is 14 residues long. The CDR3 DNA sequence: TGTGCCAGCAGCTTAGCGGGTCTGGGGACGGCCCAGTACTTC. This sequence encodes CASSLAGLGTAQYF.

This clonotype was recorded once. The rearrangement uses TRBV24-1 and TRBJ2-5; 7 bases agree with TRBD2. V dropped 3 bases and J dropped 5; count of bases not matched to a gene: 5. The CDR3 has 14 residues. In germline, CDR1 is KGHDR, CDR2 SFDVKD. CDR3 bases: TGTGCCACCAGTGATCCCCGGGGAGGGGAGACCCAGTACTTC. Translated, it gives CATSDPRGGETQYF.

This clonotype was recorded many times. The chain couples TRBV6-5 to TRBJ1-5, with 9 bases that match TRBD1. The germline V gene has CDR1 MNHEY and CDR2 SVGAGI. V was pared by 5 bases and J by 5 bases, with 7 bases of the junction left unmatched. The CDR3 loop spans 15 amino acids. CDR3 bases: TGTGCCAGCAGTAACCTGGGACAGGGTGATCAGCCCCAGCATTTT. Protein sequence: CASSNLGQGDQPQHF.

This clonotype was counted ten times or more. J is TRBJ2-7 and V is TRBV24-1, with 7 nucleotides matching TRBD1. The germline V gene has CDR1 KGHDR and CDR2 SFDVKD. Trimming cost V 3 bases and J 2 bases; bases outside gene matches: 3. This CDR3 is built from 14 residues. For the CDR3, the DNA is TGTGCCACCAGTGATAACGGACAGGCCTACGAGCAGTACTTC. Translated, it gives CATSDNGQAYEQYF.

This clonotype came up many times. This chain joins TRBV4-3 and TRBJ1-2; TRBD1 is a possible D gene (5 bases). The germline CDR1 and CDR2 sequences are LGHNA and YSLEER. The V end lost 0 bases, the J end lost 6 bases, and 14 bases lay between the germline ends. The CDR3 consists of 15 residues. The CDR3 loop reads CASSQDGTGGDGYTF. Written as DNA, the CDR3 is TGCGCCAGCAGCCAAGATGGCACGGGAGGGGATGGCTACACCTTC.

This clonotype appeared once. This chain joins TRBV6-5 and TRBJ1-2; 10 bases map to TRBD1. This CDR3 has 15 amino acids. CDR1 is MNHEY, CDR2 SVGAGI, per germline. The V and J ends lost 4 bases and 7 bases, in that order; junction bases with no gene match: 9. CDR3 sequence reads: CASSSPGTGASGYTF. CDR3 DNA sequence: TGTGCCAGCAGTTCCCCAGGGACAGGGGCCTCTGGCTACACCTTC.

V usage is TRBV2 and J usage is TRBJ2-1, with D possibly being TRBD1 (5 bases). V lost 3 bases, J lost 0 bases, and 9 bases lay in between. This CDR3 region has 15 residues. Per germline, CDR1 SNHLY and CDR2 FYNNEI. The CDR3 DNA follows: TGTGCCAGCAGTGACTGGGGCTTCTCCTACAATGAGCAGTTCTTC. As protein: CASSDWGFSYNEQFF.

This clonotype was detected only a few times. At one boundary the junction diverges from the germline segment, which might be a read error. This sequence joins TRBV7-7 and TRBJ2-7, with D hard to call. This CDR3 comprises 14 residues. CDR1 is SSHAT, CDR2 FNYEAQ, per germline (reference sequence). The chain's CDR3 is CASSLGRNSREQYF. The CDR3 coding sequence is TGTGCTAGCAGCTTGGGAAGGAACTCCCGCGAGCAGTACTTC.

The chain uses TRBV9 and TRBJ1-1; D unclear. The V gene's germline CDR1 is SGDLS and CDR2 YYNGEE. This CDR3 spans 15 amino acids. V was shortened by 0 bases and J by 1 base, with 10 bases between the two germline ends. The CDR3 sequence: CASSVGGNRNTEAFF. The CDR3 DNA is TGTGCCAGCAGCGTAGGAGGGAATAGGAACACTGAAGCTTTCTTT.

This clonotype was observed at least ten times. CDR3 nucleotides: TGCGCCAGCAGCTTGGGGGGACAGGGGGCCGTCTATGGCTACACCTTC. Its protein product is CASSLGGQGAVYGYTF. This rearrangement joins TRBV5-1 to TRBJ1-2; 12 nucleotides line up with TRBD1. This CDR3 has 16 amino acids. V shed 0 bases, J shed 4 bases, and the junction held 4 bases outside the gene matches. The germline V gene encodes CDR1 SGHRS and CDR2 YFSETQ.

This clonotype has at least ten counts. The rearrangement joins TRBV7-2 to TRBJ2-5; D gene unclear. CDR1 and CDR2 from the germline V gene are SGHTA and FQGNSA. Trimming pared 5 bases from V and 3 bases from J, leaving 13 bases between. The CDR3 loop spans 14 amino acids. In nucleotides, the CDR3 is TGTGCCAGCAGCCTAGACCCCCCAGAAGAGACCCAGTACTTC. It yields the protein CASSLDPPEETQYF. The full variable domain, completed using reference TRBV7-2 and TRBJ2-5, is GAGVSQSPSNKVTEKGKDVELRCDPISGHTALYWYRQSLGQGLEFLIYFQGNSAPDKSGLPSDRFSAERTGGSVSTLTIQRTQQEDSAVYLCASSLDPPEETQYFGPGTRLLVL.

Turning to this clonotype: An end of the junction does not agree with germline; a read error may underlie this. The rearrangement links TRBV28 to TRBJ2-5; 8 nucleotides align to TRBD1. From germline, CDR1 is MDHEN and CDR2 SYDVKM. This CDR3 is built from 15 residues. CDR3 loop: CASSPGGAFGETQYF. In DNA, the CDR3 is TGTGCTAGCAGTCCAGGGGGCGCCTTCGGGGAGACCCAGTACTTC.